Included here is one TCR beta chain sequence, with context. Per the original methods: Quantification of nucleated cells was approximated via reference gene primer amplification. The table came from immunoSEQ multiplex PCR; TCRdb's copy has only in-frame clones and leaves some out. The V and J calls and the clone size are those of that table, but D and trimming were determined from the DNA. Of about 150,000 clones listed, about 79% are singletons. The germline gives CDR1 MNHEY, CDR2 SVGAGI. The CDR3 is made up of 11 amino acids. Trimming pared 6 bases from V and 8 bases from J, leaving 10 bases between. These data are taken from a study of blood T cell repertoires in COVID-19. Across the whole study: Samples of COVID-19 (acute and convalescent) were obtained from the United States, Italy and Spain. PBMCs, B-cell-depleted T cells, or T cells were the source of the cDNA or gDNA that made up the material.

The V gene is TRBV6-5, the J gene TRBJ1-1; D call uncertain. What was sequenced was peripheral blood. The sequence came from an older woman with acute or convalescent COVID-19. For the CDR3, the DNA is TGTGCCAGCAGCTCCGGGATAGAAGCTTTCTTT. Encoded protein: CASSSGIEAFF.